A selection of T cell receptor beta chains follows, all from one sample in a study of OX40 agonist ivuxolimab in advanced cancers. Only in-frame clones appear in the TCRdb table, and some are missing; sequencing was by immunoSEQ multiplex PCR. The data contain under 85,000 clones, approximately 93% of them singletons. Material: CD4+ or CD8+ T cells sorted from blood, obtained in a trial of the OX40 agonist ivuxolimab. These receptors came from an adult with an advanced solid tumor such as melanoma, head and neck, liver or kidney cancer. Both conserved end residues are part of each CDR3. D genes are given only for firm matches. Expanded clones get a size class; other rows say once, few or many, or leave the size out.

TRBJ2-7,-,-,TRBV5-1,CASSLGHHYEQYF,TGCGCCAGCAGCTTGGGACACCACTACGAGCAGTACTTC
TRBJ2-7,-,TRBD1,TRBV27,CASRDRGLYEQYF,TGTGCCAGCAGAGACAGGGGGCTTTACGAGCAGTACTTC
TRBJ2-7,-,-,TRBV5-6,CASSLLLQSYEQYF,TGTGCCAGCAGCTTGCTTCTCCAGTCCTACGAGCAGTACTTC
TRBJ1-1,few,TRBD1,TRBV10-3,CAITRGRDAFF,TGTGCCATCACCAGGGGGAGGGACGCTTTCTTT
TRBJ1-1,-,TRBD1,TRBV19,CASSEDRGRLMKNTEAFF,TGTGCCAGTAGTGAGGACAGGGGTCGACTAATGAAGAACACTGAAGCTTTCTTT
TRBJ2-5,-,-,TRBV4-2,CASSQEGETQYF,TGTGCCAGCAGCCAAGAAGGGGAGACCCAGTACTTC
TRBJ1-6,-,-,TRBV27,CASSRGGNSPLHF,TGTGCCAGCAGTCGGGGGGGGAATTCACCCCTCCACTTT
TRBJ2-3,-,TRBD2,TRBV6-7,CASSYSKIAGGPVDTQYF,TGTGCCAGCAGTTACTCGAAGATAGCGGGAGGGCCAGTCGATACGCAGTATTTT
TRBJ2-1,-,TRBD2,TRBV12-5,CASGLVTGTSGRALEQFF,TGTGCTAGTGGTTTGGTCACCGGGACTAGCGGGAGGGCCTTGGAGCAGTTCTTC
TRBJ1-1,few,-,TRBV30,CAWSLLGPLNTEAFF,TGTGCCTGGAGCCTCTTGGGCCCACTAAACACTGAAGCTTTCTTT
TRBJ1-3,-,-,TRBV4-2,CASKMSGVDSGNTIYF,TGTGCCAGTAAAATGTCAGGGGTCGACTCTGGAAACACCATATATTTT
TRBJ2-7,once,TRBD2,TRBV4-1,CASRPTSGSGYEQYF,TGCGCCAGCAGGCCTACTAGCGGGAGTGGGTACGAGCAGTACTTC
TRBJ1-3,-,TRBD1,TRBV7-2,CASSLREDRADSGNTIYF,TGTGCCAGCAGCTTAAGAGAAGACAGGGCAGACTCTGGAAACACCATATATTTT
TRBJ2-7,-,-,TRBV4-3,CASSQDRRGSGAEQYF,TGCGCCAGCAGCCAAGATCGGCGAGGTTCTGGGGCCGAGCAGTACTTC
TRBJ2-2,-,TRBD2,TRBV9,CASSPHLSGSITGELFF,TGTGCCAGCAGCCCTCATCTTAGCGGGAGTATCACCGGGGAGCTGTTTTTT
TRBJ1-1,-,-,TRBV19,CASSPSGIKAWDTEAFF,TGTGCCAGTAGTCCGTCAGGGATTAAGGCTTGGGACACTGAAGCTTTCTTT
TRBJ2-5,-,-,TRBV27,CASSLSPAETQYF,TGTGCCAGCAGTTTATCCCCGGCCGAGACCCAGTACTTC
TRBJ2-5,-,TRBD2,TRBV7-9,CASSVGLAGQYQETQYF,TGTGCCAGCAGCGTCGGACTAGCGGGACAGTACCAAGAGACCCAGTACTTC
TRBJ2-1,-,-,TRBV5-6,CASSLGGIFYLDEQFF,TGTGCCAGCAGCTTGGGCGGGATTTTTTACCTTGATGAGCAGTTCTTC
TRBJ2-6,-,-,TRBV7-9,CASSLVRGSGANVLTF,TGTGCCAGCAGCTTAGTACGCGGCTCTGGGGCCAACGTCCTGACTTTC
TRBJ1-3,-,-,TRBV11-2,CASSLDRTTGNTIYF,TGTGCCAGCAGCTTAGACCGGACGACTGGAAACACCATATATTTT
TRBJ1-3,-,-,TRBV10-3,CAISDGVSGNTIYF,TGTGCCATCAGTGATGGTGTATCTGGAAACACCATATATTTT
TRBJ2-7,-,TRBD1,TRBV6-5,CASSKTGGVYEQYF,TGTGCCAGCAGTAAGACAGGGGGCGTCTACGAGCAGTACTTC
TRBJ2-3,-,TRBD1,TRBV5-6,CASSSGTGGSDTQYF,TGTGCCAGCAGCTCCGGGACAGGGGGCTCAGATACGCAGTATTTT
TRBJ1-1,-,-,TRBV7-9,CASNTQGGVNTEAFF,TGTGCCAGCAACACCCAAGGGGGGGTGAACACTGAAGCTTTCTTT
TRBJ2-2,-,-,TRBV11-2,CAIREISGELFF,TGTGCCATAAGGGAAATCTCCGGGGAGCTGTTTTTT
TRBJ2-1,-,TRBD1,TRBV29-1,CSVEGLRDRINNEQFF,TGCAGCGTTGAAGGTCTCCGGGACAGGATCAACAATGAGCAGTTCTTC
TRBJ2-7,-,-,TRBV7-9,CASSQRSYEQYF,TGTGCCAGCAGCCAACGGTCCTACGAGCAGTACTTC
TRBJ2-1,once,TRBD2,TRBV5-5,CASSPQLAGDYNEQFF,TGTGCCAGCAGCCCCCAGCTAGCGGGAGACTACAATGAGCAGTTCTTC
TRBJ2-5,-,TRBD1,TRBV19,CASSTATTGGRETQYF,TGTGCCAGTAGTACGGCAACTACAGGGGGCAGGGAGACCCAGTACTTC
TRBJ1-1,-,-,TRBV28,CASLRGNTEAFF,TGTGCCAGCTTGCGAGGGAACACTGAAGCTTTCTTT
TRBJ1-2,-,-,TRBV6-5,CASRLGVYGYTF,TGTGCCAGCCGCCTGGGGGTCTATGGCTACACCTTC
TRBJ1-1,once,-,TRBV2,CASSEASVSQNTEAFF,TGTGCCAGCAGTGAAGCCTCCGTCAGCCAGAACACTGAAGCTTTCTTT
TRBJ2-7,-,TRBD1,TRBV11-2,CASSRSYRDRGYEQYF,TGTGCCAGCAGCCGAAGTTACCGGGACAGGGGCTACGAGCAGTACTTC
TRBJ1-1,-,TRBD1,TRBV7-2,CASSSREAGGNTEAFF,TGTGCCAGCAGCTCCAGGGAGGCAGGGGGGAACACTGAAGCTTTCTTT
TRBJ2-2,-,TRBD2,TRBV13,CATYRRVAGGPAGPTGELFF,TGTGCCACCTATCGAAGGGTAGCGGGAGGGCCAGCAGGGCCCACCGGGGAGCTGTTTTTT
TRBJ2-7,-,TRBD2,TRBV13,CASSLASGSVVPSSYEQYF,TGTGCCAGCAGCTTAGCTAGCGGGAGCGTCGTTCCAAGCTCCTACGAGCAGTACTTC
TRBJ2-5,-,-,TRBV6-5,CASNPTAQETQYF,TGTGCCAGCAACCCGACAGCCCAAGAGACCCAGTACTTC
TRBJ2-7,once,TRBD2,TRBV10-2,CASSSRGAGVDEQYF,TGCGCCAGCAGTAGCAGGGGAGCGGGAGTCGACGAGCAGTACTTC
TRBJ1-5,few,-,TRBV27,CASSLTGGTTRNQPQHF,TGTGCCAGCAGTTTAACGGGCGGCACTACGAGAAATCAGCCCCAGCATTTT
TRBJ2-5,-,TRBD2,TRBV11-2,CASSLRGLGQETQYF,TGTGCCAGCAGCTTGCGGGGGTTAGGGCAAGAGACCCAGTACTTC
TRBJ2-2,-,-,TRBV10-2,CASSELDRLINTGELFF,TGCGCCAGCAGTGAACTGGATCGGCTCATCAACACCGGGGAGCTGTTTTTT
TRBJ1-1,-,-,TRBV9,CASSLGGMNTEAFF,TGTGCCAGCAGCTTAGGGGGGATGAACACTGAAGCTTTCTTT
TRBJ2-7,-,-,TRBV19,CASSIAYSGAYEQYF,TGTGCCAGTAGTATAGCATACTCAGGGGCCTACGAGCAGTACTTC
TRBJ2-7,-,-,TRBV19,CASSIDQGYEQYF,TGTGCCAGTAGTATAGATCAGGGATACGAGCAGTACTTC